This passage covers 10 T cell receptor beta chains from one sample sequenced in a study of T cells in Graves' hyperthyroidism and ophthalmopathy. Amplified TCR beta CDR3 regions came from RNA transcripts. During a first-round RT-PCR of the TCR CDR3, the HTBI primer set was used. Via MiXCR, TCRdb re-called the multiplex PCR reads, giving one row per CDR3 protein. Of hundreds of thousands of distinct CDR3 sequences in the sample, around 17% were seen once. The sequenced sample consisted of blood. All receptors derive from a woman between 18 and 29 years old with Graves' hyperthyroidism.

This clonotype has a handful of counts. This rearrangement joins TRBV27 to TRBJ2-7; possible D gene TRBD2, 5 bases. Germline CDR1 MNHEY, CDR2 SMNVEV (reference sequence). Trimming removed 6 bases at V and 2 bases at J, with 11 bases between. The CDR3 covers 13 residues. The CDR3 reads CASSIGVPYEQYF. In DNA, the CDR3 is TGTGCCAGCAGCATCGGGGTACCCTACGAGCAGTACTTC.

This clonotype was seen ten or more times. Here the CDR3 reads CASGPRDGTDTQYF. CDR3 DNA: TGTGCCAGCGGGCCTCGGGACGGCACAGATACGCAGTATTTT. The V call is TRBV14, the J call TRBJ2-3, with D possibly called TRBD1 or TRBD2 (5 bases each). Trimming cost V 8 bases and J 1 base, with 13 bases left between them. The CDR3 runs to 14 residues. Germline lookup yields CDR1 SGHDN and CDR2 FVKESK.

This clonotype turned up a few times. The chain combines TRBV3-1 with TRBJ1-2; 7 bases map to TRBD1. The CDR3 loop spans 15 amino acids. V was pared by 0 bases and J by 4 bases, with 5 bases of the junction left unmatched. The germline V gene has CDR1 LGHDT and CDR2 YNNKEL (reference sequence). As DNA, the CDR3 is TGTGCCAGCAGCCAAGAACAGGGGCCTGGCTATGGCTACACCTTC. It encodes CASSQEQGPGYGYTF.

The rearrangement links TRBV6-1 to TRBJ1-2; weak D call: TRBD1 (6 bases). The germline V and J ends were trimmed by 8 bases and 8 bases, with 18 bases remaining between them. CDR1 is MNHNS and CDR2 is SASEGT in the germline V gene. The CDR3 contains 13 residues. The DNA for the CDR3 is TGTGCCAGCCGCACAGGGTCTGATCCGGGCTACACCTTC. It yields the protein CASRTGSDPGYTF.

The CDR3 nucleotides read TGTGCCAGCAGCTCCAGGAAGGAATCCCTCCACTTT. This codes for CASSSRKESLHF. V and J are TRBV7-8 and TRBJ1-6; no clear D. The V and J ends lost 4 bases and 14 bases respectively, with 12 bases between them. Germline assignment: CDR1 SGHVS and CDR2 FQNEAQ. This CDR3 is 12 amino acids long.

This clonotype was found many times. J is TRBJ2-3 and V is TRBV10-3, with 9 bases fitting TRBD1. The CDR3 has 16 residues. Looked up from germline, CDR1 is ENHRY and CDR2 is SYGVKD. V lost 2 bases and J lost 4; bases outside the gene matches: 7. The DNA for the CDR3 is TGTGCCATCAGTGAGACTCCGGGACAGGGAGCAGATACGCAGTATTTT. Its translation is CAISETPGQGADTQYF.

This clonotype was detected a few times. The genes are TRBV12-3 or TRBV12-4 and TRBJ2-7; TRBD1 aligns across 7 bases. This CDR3 region has 17 residues. V shed 5 bases and J 4 bases; nucleotides not matched to a gene: 17. CDR3 nucleotides: TGTGCCAGCAGTCAAACAGGGAGAGGACAGGTCGTATACGAGCAGTACTTC. The encoded protein is CASSQTGRGQVVYEQYF.

The chain is built from TRBV2 and TRBJ2-7, with D unresolved. There are 13 residues in the CDR3. Germline CDR1 and CDR2: SNHLY and FYNNEI. Trimming removed 7 bases from V and 3 bases from J, with 13 bases in between. The CDR3 sequence is CASTMDILYEQYF. CDR3 nucleotides: TGTGCCAGCACAATGGATATCCTCTACGAGCAGTACTTC.

With regard to this clonotype: This may stem from a read error, because a much larger clone lies one nucleotide away. The rearrangement uses TRBV12-3 or TRBV12-4 and TRBJ2-3; D perhaps matches TRBD2 (7 bases). V dropped 6 bases and J dropped 2 bases, with 18 bases sitting between them. The CDR3 contains 16 residues. CDR3 nucleotides: TGTGCCAGCAGCCTCTTTGGGGGGGGGCCCACAGATACGCAGTATTTT. Protein sequence: CASSLFGGGPTDTQYF.

The CDR3 nucleotides read TGTGCCAGCACGGAGGGAACCTACGAGCAGTACTTC. Protein sequence: CASTEGTYEQYF. This sequence joins TRBV6-1 and TRBJ2-7; a possible D gene is TRBD2 (6 bases). Trimming pared 7 bases from V and 2 bases from J, leaving 9 bases between. Germline CDR1 and CDR2: MNHNS and SASEGT. This CDR3 is 12 amino acids long.